The rows below give T cell receptor beta chains drawn from one sample of a study of identical twins. TCRdb reanalysed the 5' RACE reads using MiXCR and keeps one entry per CDR3 protein. Counted here are hundreds of thousands of distinct CDR3 sequences, roughly 20% occurring once; the ten biggest clones make up about an eighth. These data are also associated with another study on T cells expressing NK-cell markers.

Sequenced input: PBMCs. Every receptor here comes from a young woman in good health. The CDR3 runs from the conserved cysteine through the conserved F or W. D genes are given only for firm matches. Size is omitted from some rows. Given values are once, few, many or a class for expanded clones.

.	TRBV10-3	.	TRBJ2-5	CAISETLYGEQETQYF	TGTGCCATCAGTGAGACTTTGTACGGGGAACAAGAGACCCAGTACTTC
few	TRBV21-1	.	TRBJ2-1	CASSKAIFNPRDRGREQFF	TGTGCCAGCAGCAAAGCGATTTTTAATCCACGGGACAGGGGTCGAGAGCAGTTCTTC
few	TRBV3-1	.	TRBJ2-3	CASSSESGNTDTQYF	TGTGCCAGCAGCTCAGAGAGCGGTAACACAGATACGCAGTATTTT
.	TRBV20-1	TRBD2	TRBJ2-5	CSAPRGSGGTETQYF	TGCAGTGCCCCGCGGGGTAGCGGGGGGACAGAGACCCAGTACTTC
few	TRBV12-3/TRBV12-4	.	TRBJ1-4	CASSFLTAPIQKLFF	TGTGCCAGCAGTTTCCTGACGGCCCCAATCCAAAAACTGTTTTTT
few	TRBV6-1	.	TRBJ1-1	CASNQRTGAMNTEAFF	TGTGCCAGCAACCAAAGGACGGGGGCCATGAACACTGAAGCTTTCTTT
.	TRBV29-1	.	TRBJ1-1	CSVEFWGRNTEAFF	TGCAGCGTTGAATTCTGGGGGAGGAACACTGAAGCTTTCTTT
few	TRBV7-9	.	TRBJ2-7	CASSLRLDESEQYF	TGTGCCAGCAGCTTGCGACTAGATGAGAGCGAGCAGTACTTC
.	TRBV12-3/TRBV12-4	TRBD2	TRBJ2-1	CASRGTSGSYNEQFF	TGTGCCAGCAGGGGGACTAGCGGGAGCTACAATGAGCAGTTCTTC
few	TRBV10-3	.	TRBJ2-6	CAIGEVRSGANVLTF	TGTGCCATCGGAGAGGTACGCTCTGGGGCCAACGTCCTGACTTTC
many	TRBV20-1	.	TRBJ2-1	CSARERVAAYNEQFF	TGCAGTGCTAGAGAAAGGGTAGCGGCCTACAATGAGCAGTTCTTC
few	TRBV10-3	.	TRBJ1-5	CAISGGQSQPQHF	TGTGCCATCAGTGGTGGGCAAAGCCAGCCCCAGCATTTT
few	TRBV4-2	TRBD2	TRBJ2-3	CASSQGPLGAGDGTDTQYF	TGTGCCAGCAGCCAAGGCCCCCTAGGAGCGGGAGACGGCACAGATACGCAGTATTTT
.	TRBV9	.	TRBJ2-1	CASSVVIGSNEQFF	TGTGCCAGCAGCGTAGTGATAGGGTCCAATGAGCAGTTCTTC
.	TRBV7-8	.	TRBJ2-3	CASSLALGQPNF	TGTGCCAGCAGCTTAGCGCTAGGACAGCCGAATTTT
.	TRBV11-2	.	TRBJ2-3	CASSLRFRDTQYF	TGTGCCAGCAGCTTAAGGTTCAGAGATACGCAGTATTTT
.	TRBV7-2	.	TRBJ2-7	CASSRDPAVQYF	TGTGCCAGCAGCCGGGACCCGGCGGTGCAGTACTTC
.	TRBV6-1	.	TRBJ2-2	CASGYGGELFF	TGTGCCAGCGGGTATGGCGGGGAGCTGTTTTTT
.	TRBV7-2	.	TRBJ2-1	CASSRIALGSNEQFF	TGTGCCAGCAGCCGTATCGCCCTGGGAAGTAATGAGCAGTTCTTC
.	TRBV6-2/TRBV6-3	.	TRBJ2-1	CASSQVRSAYNEQFF	TGTGCCAGCAGCCAAGTGAGGTCCGCCTACAATGAGCAGTTCTTC
.	TRBV15	.	TRBJ2-2	CATSRDPPGPTGELFF	TGTGCCACCAGCAGAGATCCCCCGGGGCCCACCGGGGAGCTGTTTTTT
few	TRBV4-2	TRBD2	TRBJ2-3	CASSLNPGLAERTDTQYF	TGTGCCAGCAGCCTAAACCCGGGACTAGCGGAGCGCACAGATACGCAGTATTTT
.	TRBV7-9	.	TRBJ2-2	CASSPPLGGELFF	TGTGCCAGCAGCCCCCCTTTGGGCGGGGAGCTGTTTTTT
.	TRBV7-9	.	TRBJ1-1	CASSLLQSGKLFF	TGTGCCAGCAGCTTACTACAGTCCGGTAAGCTTTTCTTT
.	TRBV6-5	.	TRBJ2-7	CASTYRTGISYEQYF	TGTGCCAGCACTTATAGGACGGGGATATCCTACGAGCAGTACTTC
.	TRBV20-1	.	TRBJ2-7	CSARDLGTNEQYF	TGCAGTGCCCGGGACTTGGGAACGAACGAGCAGTACTTC
few	TRBV20-1	.	TRBJ2-3	CSADGPAGGYTQYF	TGCAGTGCTGACGGCCCCGCAGGTGGCTATACGCAGTATTTT
few	TRBV12-5	TRBD2	TRBJ2-3	CASGPSGGTDTQYF	TGTGCTAGTGGCCCCAGCGGGGGCACAGATACGCAGTATTTT
few	TRBV27	.	TRBJ2-5	CASSISIRGTQYF	TGTGCCAGCAGTATATCGATTAGGGGAACCCAGTACTTC
few	TRBV10-3	.	TRBJ2-7	CAIQEGGLSTYEQYF	TGTGCCATCCAAGAGGGGGGGCTATCAACCTACGAGCAGTACTTC
few	TRBV10-2	TRBD2	TRBJ2-1	CASRERGPNNEQFF	TGCGCCAGCCGAGAGCGGGGGCCAAACAATGAGCAGTTCTTC
.	TRBV29-1	.	TRBJ1-1	CSVEREWGTNTEAFF	TGCAGCGTTGAAAGAGAGTGGGGTACGAACACTGAAGCTTTCTTT
many	TRBV20-1	TRBD2	TRBJ2-3	CSPGTSGLGDTQYF	TGCAGCCCCGGGACTAGCGGACTGGGGGATACGCAGTATTTT
.	TRBV6-2/TRBV6-3	.	TRBJ2-3	CASTSRGDTQYF	TGTGCCAGCACTTCGAGAGGGGATACGCAGTATTTT
few	TRBV12-5	TRBD1	TRBJ2-7	CASGFPGQNEQYF	TGTGCTAGTGGTTTCCCGGGACAGAACGAGCAGTACTTC
.	TRBV6-5	.	TRBJ2-5	CASSYSGGPPGETQYF	TGTGCCAGCAGTTACTCGGGGGGTCCCCCTGGAGAGACCCAGTACTTC
many	TRBV12-3/TRBV12-4	.	TRBJ2-7	CASSSRRGEQYF	TGTGCCAGCAGTTCTAGGCGGGGAGAGCAGTACTTC
few	TRBV10-2	TRBD2	TRBJ2-4	CASRSGGNIQYF	TGCGCCAGCAGGAGCGGGGGGAACATTCAGTACTTC
.	TRBV12-3/TRBV12-4	.	TRBJ2-1	CASSGGPGASGQFF	TGTGCCAGCAGTGGGGGTCCGGGGGCTAGCGGGCAGTTCTTC
many	TRBV6-1	TRBD1	TRBJ1-1	CASSQDRRTEAFF	TGTGCCAGCAGCCAGGACAGGCGTACTGAAGCTTTCTTT
few	TRBV12-3/TRBV12-4	.	TRBJ2-3	CASSLHRDTQYF	TGTGCCAGCAGCCTCCACCGGGATACGCAGTATTTT
few	TRBV12-3/TRBV12-4	TRBD2	TRBJ2-2	CASSLVGRGGISEELFF	TGTGCCAGCAGTTTAGTAGGGCGCGGGGGGATCAGTGAGGAGCTGTTTTTT
few	TRBV12-3/TRBV12-4	.	TRBJ2-2	CASSFHLSTGELFF	TGTGCCAGCAGTTTTCATCTGAGCACCGGGGAGCTGTTTTTT
.	TRBV7-9	TRBD1	TRBJ2-7	CASSSRGLADEQYF	TGTGCCAGCAGCTCCAGGGGGTTGGCCGACGAGCAGTACTTC
.	TRBV28	.	TRBJ2-2	CASRKPGRNTGELFF	TGTGCCAGCAGAAAACCGGGACGGAACACCGGGGAGCTGTTTTTT
.	TRBV11-2	.	TRBJ2-1	CASSFLRGSPDRLWVNEQFF	TGTGCCAGCAGCTTTTTGAGGGGGAGTCCGGACCGCCTCTGGGTAAATGAGCAGTTCTTC
.	TRBV6-1	.	TRBJ2-7	CASTVGFPYEQYF	TGTGCCAGCACGGTCGGATTCCCTTACGAGCAGTACTTC
.	TRBV6-1	.	TRBJ2-2	CASSKADTGELFF	TGTGCCAGCAGTAAAGCGGACACCGGGGAGCTGTTTTTT
many	TRBV12-3/TRBV12-4	.	TRBJ2-2	CASTSDSGELFF	TGTGCCAGCACCTCGGATTCCGGGGAGCTGTTTTTT
.	TRBV29-1	.	TRBJ1-5	CSVRAPNQPQHF	TGCAGCGTTAGGGCCCCCAATCAGCCCCAGCATTTT
.	TRBV5-8	.	TRBJ2-7	CASSLEARRSYEQYF	TGTGCCAGCAGCTTGGAAGCGAGGCGGTCCTACGAGCAGTACTTC
once	TRBV20-1	TRBD2	TRBJ2-1	CSTGTSGEQFF	TGCAGTACCGGGACTAGCGGTGAGCAGTTCTTC
.	TRBV10-3	TRBD2	TRBJ2-5	CAISVAGGPQETQYF	TGTGCCATCAGTGTAGCGGGGGGTCCTCAAGAGACCCAGTACTTC
.	TRBV5-1	.	TRBJ2-1	CASSWGSGQDNEQFF	TGCGCCAGCAGCTGGGGTAGCGGTCAAGACAATGAGCAGTTCTTC
many	TRBV6-5	.	TRBJ1-1	CASSYSRDTPEAFF	TGTGCCAGCAGTTACAGCCGGGACACCCCTGAAGCTTTCTTT
.	TRBV5-5	.	TRBJ1-1	CASSLGATGLWLEPFF	TGTGCCAGCAGCTTGGGGGCGACAGGCCTATGGTTAGAACCTTTCTTT
.	TRBV29-1	TRBD1	TRBJ2-7	CSGRGQGAVRQYF	TGCAGCGGGAGGGGACAGGGGGCAGTGAGGCAGTACTTC
.	TRBV29-1	.	TRBJ1-2	CSVGHGNGYTF	TGCAGCGTTGGACATGGAAATGGCTACACCTTC
.	TRBV12-3/TRBV12-4	.	TRBJ1-6	CASRYRNSPLHF	TGTGCCAGCAGATACAGAAATTCACCCCTCCACTTT